What follows is one T cell receptor beta chain and its context. The sample comes from a study of T cells expressing NK-cell markers. The CDR3 length is 14 residues. Germline CDR1 reads MGHRA; CDR2 reads YSYEKL. TCRdb re-analyzed the 5' RACE reads; it lists each CDR3 protein once, without DNA. This table holds under 200,000 distinct CDR3 sequences. The gene calls are TRBV4-1 and TRBJ1-1; TCRdb designates TRBD1, a call that cannot be tested without DNA. The receptor's source is a woman aged 18-69 years in good health. The sample comprised blood T cells: a sorted CD56 or NKG2C T cell subset, CD4+ or CD8+ T cells, or bulk PBMC T cells (not recorded which). CDR3 region: CASRVGQANTEAFF.